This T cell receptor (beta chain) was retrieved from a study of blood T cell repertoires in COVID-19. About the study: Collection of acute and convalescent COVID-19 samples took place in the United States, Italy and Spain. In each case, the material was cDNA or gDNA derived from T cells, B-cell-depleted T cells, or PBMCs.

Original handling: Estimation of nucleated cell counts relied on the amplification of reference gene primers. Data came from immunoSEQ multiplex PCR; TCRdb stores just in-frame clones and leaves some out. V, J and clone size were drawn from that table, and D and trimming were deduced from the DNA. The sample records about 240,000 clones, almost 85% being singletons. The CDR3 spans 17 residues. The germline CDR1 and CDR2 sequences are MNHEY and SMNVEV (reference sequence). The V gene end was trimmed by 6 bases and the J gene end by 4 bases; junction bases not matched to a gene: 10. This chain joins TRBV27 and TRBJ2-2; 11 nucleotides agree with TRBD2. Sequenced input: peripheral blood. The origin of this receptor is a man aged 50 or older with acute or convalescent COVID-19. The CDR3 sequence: CASSPGLAGPGTGELFF. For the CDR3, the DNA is TGTGCCAGCAGCCCAGGACTAGCGGGCCCGGGCACCGGGGAGCTGTTTTTT.